What follows is one TCR beta chain and its context. J lost 6 bases, V lost 4 bases, and 10 bases had no gene match. There are 14 residues in the CDR3. The germline gives CDR1 SGHTS, CDR2 YDEGEE. The sample belongs to a study of T cell changes during pregnancy in multiple sclerosis. The assay was immunoSEQ multiplex PCR, and TCRdb's table has in-frame clones only and misses some. Of about 77,000 clones in the sample, 93% were seen once. Sequencing was performed on peripheral blood, taken after pregnancy. The chain employs TRBV5-8 and TRBJ2-7, with 7 positions matching TRBD1. The TCR was taken from a female donor in good health, enrolled as a control in a pregnancy study. CDR3 sequence (DNA): TGTGCCAGCAGCCCTACGACAGGGCTGGGCGAGCAGTACTTC. Its protein is CASSPTTGLGEQYF.